This paragraph reports one T cell receptor (beta chain). These data originate in a study of regulatory T cells in long-lasting Graves disease. The CDR3 sequence is 9 residues long. Germline V gives CDR1 SEHNR, CDR2 FQNEAQ (reference sequence). Deletions cut 5 bases from V and 7 bases from J, with 0 bases between. With iRepertoire HTBI primers and Arm-PCR of CDR3 regions, TCR beta libraries were built. One entry per CDR3 protein, called by TCRdb with MiXCR from the multiplex PCR reads. Among fewer than 550,000 distinct CDR3 sequences listed, 16% were seen once. Indicated time point: newly diagnosed GD, antithyroid drugs for less than 3 months. From PBMCs, RNA was extracted and then used to make the TCR library. This same sample was also part of a study on T cells in Graves' hyperthyroidism and ophthalmopathy.

The specimen was peripheral blood mononuclear cells (PBMCs), collected at new diagnosis, from a patient treated with antithyroid drugs. The receptor was derived from a middle-aged woman with Graves disease. The J gene is TRBJ2-1, the V gene TRBV7-9; D unresolved. The CDR3 DNA follows: TGTGCCAGCAGCAATGAGCAGTTCTTC. It yields the protein CASSNEQFF.